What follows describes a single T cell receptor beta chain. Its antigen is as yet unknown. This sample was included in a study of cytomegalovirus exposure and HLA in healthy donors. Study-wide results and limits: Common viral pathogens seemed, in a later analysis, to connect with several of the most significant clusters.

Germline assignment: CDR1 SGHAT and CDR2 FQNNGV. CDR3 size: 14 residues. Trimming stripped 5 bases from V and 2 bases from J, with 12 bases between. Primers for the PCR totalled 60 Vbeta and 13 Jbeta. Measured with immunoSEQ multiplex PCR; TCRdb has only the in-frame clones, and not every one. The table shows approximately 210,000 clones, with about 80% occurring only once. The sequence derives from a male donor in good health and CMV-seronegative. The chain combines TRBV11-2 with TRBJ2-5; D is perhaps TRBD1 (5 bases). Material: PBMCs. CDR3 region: CASSPQTEQETQYF. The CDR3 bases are TGTGCCAGCAGCCCCCAGACAGAACAAGAGACCCAGTACTTC. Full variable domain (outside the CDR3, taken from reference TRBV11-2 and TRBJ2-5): EAGVAQSPRYKIIEKRQSVAFWCNPISGHATLYWYQQILGQGPKLLIQFQNNGVVDDSQLPKDRFSAERLKGVDSTLKIQPAKLEDSAVYLCASSPQTEQETQYFGPGTRLLVL.